The 5 T cell receptor beta chains listed next were all sequenced from one sample in a study of T cells in Graves' hyperthyroidism and ophthalmopathy. It was RNA transcripts that yielded the amplified TCR beta CDR3 regions. A first-round RT-PCR of the TCR CDR3 used the HTBI primer set. One entry per CDR3 protein results from TCRdb running MiXCR on the multiplex PCR reads. The sample has 700,000 to 850,000 distinct CDR3 sequences; roughly 32% are singletons. The sample consisted of blood. These receptors all come from a middle-aged woman with Graves' hyperthyroidism.

The chain uses TRBV10-1 and TRBJ1-5; D remains ambiguous. Deletions cut 3 bases from V and 7 bases from J, with 16 bases between. CDR3 length: 15 residues. Germline loops: CDR1 WNHNN, CDR2 SYGVQD (reference sequence). CDR3 bases: TGCGCCAGCAGTGAATTGGAGGGATTCAGCCAGCCCCAGCATTTT. Translated: CASSELEGFSQPQHF.

The chain uses TRBV20-1 and TRBJ1-1; D may be TRBD1 (6 bases). The CDR3 covers 13 residues. V shed 0 bases and J shed 6 bases, with 11 bases lying between them. CDR1 and CDR2 (germline): DFQATT, SNEGSKA (reference sequence). The CDR3 DNA is TGCAGTGCTAGAGAGCCCGGGGGCCCTGAAGCTTTCTTT. This translates into CSAREPGGPEAFF.

This clonotype was detected only a few times. V usage is TRBV7-2 and J usage is TRBJ2-2; D possibly matches TRBD1 or TRBD2 (6 bases each). Germline loops: CDR1 SGHTA, CDR2 FQGNSA. Trimming shortened V by 0 bases and J by 4 bases, and 12 bases separated the two germline ends. The CDR3 sequence is 16 residues long. In DNA form, the CDR3 reads TGTGCCAGCAGCTTAGCCGGGGGCGAAGTCACCGGGGAGCTGTTTTTT. This codes for CASSLAGGEVTGELFF. The complete variable domain, with remaining parts taken from reference TRBV7-2 and TRBJ2-2, reads GAGVSQSPSNKVTEKGKDVELRCDPISGHTALYWYRQSLGQGLEFLIYFQGNSAPDKSGLPSDRFSAERTGGSVSTLTIQRTQQEDSAVYLCASSLAGGEVTGELFFGEGSRLTVL.

This clonotype was seen ten or more times. The chain uses TRBV24-1 and TRBJ1-2, with D possibly being TRBD1 (5 bases). CDR1 is KGHDR and CDR2 is SFDVKD in the germline V gene. Trimming took 0 bases from V and 4 from J, leaving 8 bases between them. This CDR3 spans 14 amino acids. CDR3 sequence: CATSDLDSFYGYTF. The CDR3 DNA reads as TGTGCCACCAGTGATTTGGACAGTTTCTATGGCTACACCTTC.

This clonotype was found many times. The V call is TRBV24-1, the J call TRBJ1-2; D possibly corresponds to TRBD1 (5 bases). The CDR3 covers 11 residues. Trimming removed 1 base at V and 11 bases at J, with 7 bases between. Germline assignment: CDR1 KGHDR and CDR2 SFDVKD. This CDR3 is CATSDFRGYTF. The CDR3 DNA reads as TGTGCCACCAGTGATTTCCGGGGGTACACCTTC.